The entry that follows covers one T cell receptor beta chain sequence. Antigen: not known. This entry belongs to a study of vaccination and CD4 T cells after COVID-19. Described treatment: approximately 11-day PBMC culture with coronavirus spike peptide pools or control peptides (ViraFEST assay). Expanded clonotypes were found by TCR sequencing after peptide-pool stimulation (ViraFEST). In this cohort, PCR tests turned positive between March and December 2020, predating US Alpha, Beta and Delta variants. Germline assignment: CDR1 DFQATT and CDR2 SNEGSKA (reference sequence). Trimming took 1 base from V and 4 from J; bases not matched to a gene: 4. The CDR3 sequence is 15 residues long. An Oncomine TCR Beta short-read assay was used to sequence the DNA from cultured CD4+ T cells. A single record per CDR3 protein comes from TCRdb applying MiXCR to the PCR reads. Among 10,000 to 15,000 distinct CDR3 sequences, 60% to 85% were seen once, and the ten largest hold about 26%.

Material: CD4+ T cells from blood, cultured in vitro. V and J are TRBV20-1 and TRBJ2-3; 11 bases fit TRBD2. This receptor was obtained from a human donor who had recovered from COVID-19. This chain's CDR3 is CSARGDSGRADTQYF. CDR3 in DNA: TGCAGTGCTAGAGGGGATAGCGGGAGGGCAGATACGCAGTATTTT.